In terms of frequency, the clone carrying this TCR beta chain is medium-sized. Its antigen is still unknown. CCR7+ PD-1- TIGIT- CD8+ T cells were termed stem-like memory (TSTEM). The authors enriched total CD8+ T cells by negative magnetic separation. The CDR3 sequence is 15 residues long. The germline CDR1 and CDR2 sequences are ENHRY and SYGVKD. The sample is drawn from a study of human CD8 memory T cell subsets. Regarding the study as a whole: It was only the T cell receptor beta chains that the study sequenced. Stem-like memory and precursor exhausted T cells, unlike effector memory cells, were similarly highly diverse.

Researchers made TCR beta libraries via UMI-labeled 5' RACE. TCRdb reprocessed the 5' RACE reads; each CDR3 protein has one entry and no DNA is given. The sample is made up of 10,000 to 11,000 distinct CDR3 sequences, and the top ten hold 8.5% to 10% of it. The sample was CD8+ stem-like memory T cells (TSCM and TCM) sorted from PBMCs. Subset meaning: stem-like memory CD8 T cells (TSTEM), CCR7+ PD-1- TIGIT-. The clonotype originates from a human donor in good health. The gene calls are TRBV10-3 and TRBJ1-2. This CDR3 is CAIRPPTDLKYGYTF.